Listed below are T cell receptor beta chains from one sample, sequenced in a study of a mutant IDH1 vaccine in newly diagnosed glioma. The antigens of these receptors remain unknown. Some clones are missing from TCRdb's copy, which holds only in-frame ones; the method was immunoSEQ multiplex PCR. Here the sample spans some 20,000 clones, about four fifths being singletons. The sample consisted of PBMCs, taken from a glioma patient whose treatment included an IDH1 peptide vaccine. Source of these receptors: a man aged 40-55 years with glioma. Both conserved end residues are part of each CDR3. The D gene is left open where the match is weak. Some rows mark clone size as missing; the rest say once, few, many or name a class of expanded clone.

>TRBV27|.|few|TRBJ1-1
TGTGCCAGCAGCCGCCTAAACCGGGAGTTTGAAGCTTTCTTT
CASSRLNREFEAFF
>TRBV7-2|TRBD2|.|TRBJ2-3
TGTGCCAGCATCCGGACTAGCGGCACAGATACGCAGTATTTT
CASIRTSGTDTQYF
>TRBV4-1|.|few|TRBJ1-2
TGCGCCAGCAGCCAAGATATGCGGACCTATGGCTACACCTTC
CASSQDMRTYGYTF
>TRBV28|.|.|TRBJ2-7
TGTGCCAGCAGTTTTACGCCTAGCTCCTACGAGCAGTACTTC
CASSFTPSSYEQYF
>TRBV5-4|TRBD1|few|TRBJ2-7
TGTGCCAGCGGAAGACAGGGGGCCGACGAGCAGTACTTC
CASGRQGADEQYF
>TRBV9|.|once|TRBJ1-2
TGTGCCAGCAGTCCAATTCCCGCCGCACCCTATGGCTACACCTTC
CASSPIPAAPYGYTF
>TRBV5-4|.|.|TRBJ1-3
TGTGCCAGCAGCCACCCCGACAGAAACACCATATATTTT
CASSHPDRNTIYF
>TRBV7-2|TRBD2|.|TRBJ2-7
TGTGCCAGCAGAAATAGCGGGAGCTCCTACGAGCAGTACTTC
CASRNSGSSYEQYF
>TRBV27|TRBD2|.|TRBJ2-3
TGTGCCAGCGGAGTAGCGGGAGGCCGGGGGGTGTTCGCAGATACGCAGTATTTT
CASGVAGGRGVFADTQYF
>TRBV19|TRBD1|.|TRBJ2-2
TGTGCCAGTAGTGGGACAGGGGCCGGGGAGCTGTTTTTT
CASSGTGAGELFF
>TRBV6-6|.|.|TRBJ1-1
TGTGCCAGCAGTCCCGACGGTAGGAACACTGAAGCTTTCTTT
CASSPDGRNTEAFF
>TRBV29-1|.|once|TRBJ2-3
TGCAGCGTTGTAGAGTTAGCAGATACGCAGTATTTT
CSVVELADTQYF
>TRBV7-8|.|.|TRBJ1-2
TGTGCCAGCAGCTCCCGGATGGCGCTCAACTATGGCTACACCTTC
CASSSRMALNYGYTF
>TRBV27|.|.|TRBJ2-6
TGTGCCAGCAGTTTAGTGATAGGGTCCTCTGGGGCCAACGTCCTGACTTTC
CASSLVIGSSGANVLTF
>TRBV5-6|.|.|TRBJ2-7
TGTGCCAGCAGCTCACTAGACTACGAGCAGTACTTC
CASSSLDYEQYF
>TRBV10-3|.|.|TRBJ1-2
TGTGCCATCAGTGAGCCACAGAACTATGGCTACACCTTC
CAISEPQNYGYTF
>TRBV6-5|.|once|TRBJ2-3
TGTGCCAGCAGTTACGGGTCGGGAGATACGCAGTATTTT
CASSYGSGDTQYF
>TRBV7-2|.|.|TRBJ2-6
TGTGCCAGCAGCTTACCTGACGGCTCTGGGGCCAACGTCCTGACTTTC
CASSLPDGSGANVLTF
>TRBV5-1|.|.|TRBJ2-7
TGCGCCAGCAGAATGGACAGCCAGCTCACCTACGAGCAGTACTTC
CASRMDSQLTYEQYF
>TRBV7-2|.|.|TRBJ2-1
TGTGCCAGCAGCCCCCTGGCACTAGCCGGCGAGCAGTTCTTC
CASSPLALAGEQFF
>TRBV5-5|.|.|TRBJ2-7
TGTGCCAGCAGTAAGGAGGGTGGACAGAGCTACGAGCAGTACTTC
CASSKEGGQSYEQYF
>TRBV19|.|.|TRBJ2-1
TGTGCCGCAGATAGGGGGGGTTTGGCTGATGAGCAGTTCTTC
CAADRGGLADEQFF
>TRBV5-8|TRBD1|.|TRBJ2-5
TGTGCCAGCAGCTTCGGAAGGGGGCCTCAAGAGACCCAGTACTTC
CASSFGRGPQETQYF
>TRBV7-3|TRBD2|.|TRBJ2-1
TGTGCCAGCAGCTTCGGCGGGGGGGGGAATGAGCAGTTCTTC
CASSFGGGGNEQFF
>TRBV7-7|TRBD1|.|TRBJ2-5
TGTGCTAGCAGCTTAGTGGGCAGGGGGTTAGAGACCCAGTACTTC
CASSLVGRGLETQYF
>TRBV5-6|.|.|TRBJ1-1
TGTGCCAGCACCCTGTGGGGAGGGAGGGCCACTGAAGCTTTCTTT
CASTLWGGRATEAFF
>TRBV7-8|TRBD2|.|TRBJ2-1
TGTGCCAGCAGCTTCGGGGGGATAGCGGGAGCAAATGAGCAGTTCTTC
CASSFGGIAGANEQFF
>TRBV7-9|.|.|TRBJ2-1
TGTGCCAGCAGCTTAGCGCTGAGGAAATGGGGTGAGCAGTTCTTC
CASSLALRKWGEQFF
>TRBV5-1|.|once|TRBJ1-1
TGCGCCAGCAGCTTTAACAGATTCGGGTCTGAAGCTTTCTTT
CASSFNRFGSEAFF
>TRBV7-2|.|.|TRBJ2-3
TGTGCCAGCAGCCCCTCGTTCGATACGCAGTATTTT
CASSPSFDTQYF
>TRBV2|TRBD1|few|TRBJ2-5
TGTGCCAGCAGAAAGGCGGACAGGGATAGTGAGACCCAGTACTTC
CASRKADRDSETQYF
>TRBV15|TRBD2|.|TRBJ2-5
TGTGCCACCAGCCCCCTCCCCCACTGGCGGGAGGGCCGAAAGACCCAGTACTTC
CATSPLPHWREGRKTQYF
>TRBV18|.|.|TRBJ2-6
TGTGCCAGCTCACCTTCCACAGGGCCCCGCTCTGGGGCCAACGTCCTGACTTTC
CASSPSTGPRSGANVLTF
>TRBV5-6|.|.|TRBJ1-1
TGTGCCAGCAGCTTAGCCCCAGGGGACACTGAAGCTTTCTTT
CASSLAPGDTEAFF
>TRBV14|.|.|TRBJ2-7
TGTGCCAGCAGCCAGTCCTGGACTCCAGGCTACGAGCAGTACTTC
CASSQSWTPGYEQYF
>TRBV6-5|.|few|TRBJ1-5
TGTGCCAGCAGTTATGGGACGTCCGGCAATCAGCCCCAGCATTTT
CASSYGTSGNQPQHF
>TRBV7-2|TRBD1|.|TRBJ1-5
TGTGCCAGCAGCTCCCCTGGGGGGACAGTCACTCTTAGCAATCAGCCCCAGCATTTT
CASSSPGGTVTLSNQPQHF
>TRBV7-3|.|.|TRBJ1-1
TGTGCCAGCAGTGCCGGGGCCAGAGGGCTTGAAGCTTTCTTT
CASSAGARGLEAFF
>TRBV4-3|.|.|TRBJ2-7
TGCGCCAGCAGCCCCGGGATCCTCTACGAGCAGTACTTC
CASSPGILYEQYF
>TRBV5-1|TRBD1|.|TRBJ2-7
TGCGCCAGCAGACAGGGGGCTTACGAGCAGTACTTC
CASRQGAYEQYF
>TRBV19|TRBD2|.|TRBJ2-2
TGTGCCAGTAGGGGTGCCGGGGGGGCCTTCGGGGAGCTGTTTTTT
CASRGAGGAFGELFF
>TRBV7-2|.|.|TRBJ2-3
TGTGCCAGCAGCTCCGGACTATGGGCAGATACGCAGTATTTT
CASSSGLWADTQYF
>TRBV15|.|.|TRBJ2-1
TGTGCCACCAGCAGGGGTTCGACTAGAGTGACTGAGCAGTTCTTC
CATSRGSTRVTEQFF
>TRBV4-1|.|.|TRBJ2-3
TGCGCCAGCAGCCAGGAAGGGGGGACCCCCATGACGAGCACAGATACGCAGTATTTT
CASSQEGGTPMTSTDTQYF
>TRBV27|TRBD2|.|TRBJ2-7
TGTGCCAGCAGTTTAAACGGACTAGCGGGAGGAGAGCAGTACTTC
CASSLNGLAGGEQYF